This is a list of T cell receptor beta chains from one sample in a study of CD49a tissue-resident CD8 T cells in human skin. Profiling relied on immunoSEQ multiplex PCR, and the TCRdb table lists in-frame clones only, not all of them. Of about 1,500 clones listed, nearly 70% are singletons. Sequencing was done on a sample of CLA- CD8+ effector memory T cells sorted from blood. These receptors came from a human donor in good health. CDR3s include the opening cysteine and the closing phenylalanine or tryptophan. Each record gives: J gene, D gene, V gene, clone size, CDR3 protein, CDR3 DNA. D genes are given only for firm matches. A clone size is listed for some rows: how often the clone was seen (once, few, many), or a class if it is expanded.

TRBJ2-1 | - | TRBV9 | once | CASSPSGGIYNEQFF | TGTGCCAGCAGCCCCTCGGGGGGCATTTACAATGAGCAGTTCTTC
TRBJ2-3 | - | TRBV20-1 | few | CSASPETQYF | TGCAGTGCTTCACCTGAGACGCAGTATTTT
TRBJ1-5 | TRBD1 | TRBV15 | medium-sized | CATSGTGGEAQHF | TGTGCCACCAGCGGTACAGGGGGCGAGGCCCAGCATTTT
TRBJ2-1 | TRBD2 | TRBV6-4 | - | CASSDSGGGANEQFF | TGTGCCAGCAGTGACTCGGGCGGGGGGGCTAATGAGCAGTTCTTC
TRBJ2-3 | TRBD2 | TRBV6-4 | - | CASSEGAGGHTDTQYF | TGTGCCAGCAGTGAAGGAGCGGGAGGGCATACAGATACGCAGTATTTT
TRBJ1-6 | - | TRBV6-1 | - | CASIGDSPLHF | TGTGCCAGCATCGGGGATTCACCCCTCCACTTT
TRBJ2-2 | - | TRBV6-4 | - | CASSDSGPGELFF | TGTGCCAGCAGTGACTCTGGGCCCGGGGAGCTGTTTTTT
TRBJ2-1 | - | TRBV28 | - | CASRSSWDFNEQFF | TGTGCCAGCAGGAGTAGTTGGGACTTCAATGAGCAGTTCTTC
TRBJ1-1 | TRBD1 | TRBV6-4 | - | CASSDSDRGQAFF | TGTGCCAGCAGTGACTCGGACAGGGGGCAAGCTTTCTTT
TRBJ2-1 | - | TRBV7-9 | few | CASSEWSSYNEQFF | TGTGCCAGCTCCGAGTGGAGCTCCTACAATGAGCAGTTCTTC
TRBJ2-1 | TRBD1 | TRBV2 | - | CASRLDRGGYNEQFF | TGTGCCAGCAGGCTGGACAGGGGCGGCTACAATGAGCAGTTCTTC
TRBJ2-2 | - | TRBV5-1 | - | CASSLDGGYTGELFF | TGCGCCAGCAGCTTGGATGGGGGCTACACCGGGGAGCTGTTTTTT
TRBJ2-3 | - | TRBV7-3 | large | CASSTGTSTTDTQYF | TGTGCCAGCAGCACCGGGACATCAACCACAGATACGCAGTATTTT
TRBJ1-5 | - | TRBV9 | - | CASSVTGGSQPQHF | TGTGCCAGCAGCGTGACGGGTGGGAGTCAGCCCCAGCATTTT
TRBJ1-3 | - | TRBV6-1 | few | CASSEQQDSGNTIYF | TGTGCCAGCAGTGAACAACAGGACTCTGGAAACACCATATATTTT
TRBJ2-1 | TRBD2 | TRBV27 | - | CASTFAAGELYNEQFF | TGTGCCAGCACTTTCGCGGCGGGGGAACTCTACAATGAGCAGTTCTTC
TRBJ1-5 | TRBD1 | TRBV6-1 | - | CASSEGTGLQPQHF | TGTGCCAGCAGTGAAGGGACAGGGCTACAGCCCCAGCATTTT
TRBJ1-5 | - | TRBV30 | - | CAWSQGRGNQPQHF | TGTGCCTGGAGCCAGGGAAGGGGGAATCAGCCCCAGCATTTT
TRBJ1-1 | TRBD1 | TRBV4-1 | - | CASSQDRDRATEAFF | TGCGCCAGCAGCCAAGACAGAGACAGGGCCACTGAAGCTTTCTTT
TRBJ2-3 | TRBD2 | TRBV7-8 | - | CASSFQYSGSTDTQYF | TGTGCCAGCAGCTTCCAGTATAGCGGGAGTACAGATACGCAGTATTTT
TRBJ2-1 | TRBD2 | TRBV7-9 | - | CASSGPGTSGRYEQFF | TGTGCCAGCAGCGGCCCTGGGACTAGCGGGAGGTATGAGCAGTTCTTC
TRBJ2-7 | - | TRBV6-4 | - | CASTKGTSPYEQYF | TGTGCCAGCACGAAGGGGACAAGCCCCTACGAGCAGTACTTC
TRBJ2-7 | - | TRBV5-5 | once | CASSLVGDEQYF | TGTGCCAGCAGCTTGGTAGGGGACGAGCAGTACTTC